This T cell receptor (beta chain) comes out of a study of blood T cell repertoires in COVID-19. Study-wide background: PBMCs, B-cell-depleted T cells, or T cells were the source of the cDNA or gDNA that made up the material.

Authors' analysis steps: Reference gene primer amplification yielded estimated nucleated cell counts. Some clones are missing from TCRdb's copy, which holds only in-frame ones; the method was immunoSEQ multiplex PCR. That table gives V, J and clone size, and the DNA gave D and trimming. The data hold 300,000 or so clones, with roughly 87% observed a single time. The participants were between roughly 18 and 100 years old and came from under 25 US areas. Per germline, CDR1 SEHNR and CDR2 FQNEAQ (reference sequence). The CDR3 covers 15 residues. The ends were cut back, 0 bases at V and 4 bases at J, with 12 bases in the middle.

This chain joins TRBV7-9 and TRBJ1-1, with a weak D call TRBD1 (5 bases). This clonotype was sampled from a woman in her twenties or thirties who had recovered from COVID-19. Sequencing was carried out using PBMCs or T cells enriched from blood (not recorded which). This chain's CDR3 is CASSLAGGGSTEAFF. The CDR3 DNA sequence: TGTGCCAGCAGCTTAGCAGGCGGGGGTAGCACTGAAGCTTTCTTT.